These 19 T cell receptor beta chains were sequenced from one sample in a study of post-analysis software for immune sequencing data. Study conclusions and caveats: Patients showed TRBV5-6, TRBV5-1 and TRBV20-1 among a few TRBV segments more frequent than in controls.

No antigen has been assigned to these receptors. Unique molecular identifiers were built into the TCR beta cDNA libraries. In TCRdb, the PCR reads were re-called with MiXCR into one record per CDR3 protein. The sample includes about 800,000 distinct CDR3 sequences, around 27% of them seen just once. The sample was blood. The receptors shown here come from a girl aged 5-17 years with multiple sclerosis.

CDR3 sequence (DNA): TGTGCCAGCAGTCTGGACAGGGTTGGAAACACCATATATTTT. It encodes CASSLDRVGNTIYF. The chain employs TRBV6-5 and TRBJ1-3, with 8 bases matching TRBD1. The CDR3 spans 14 residues. Per the germline V gene, CDR1 is MNHEY and CDR2 is SVGAGI. Trimming at V came to 5 bases and at J to 3 bases, leaving 3 bases not matched to a gene.

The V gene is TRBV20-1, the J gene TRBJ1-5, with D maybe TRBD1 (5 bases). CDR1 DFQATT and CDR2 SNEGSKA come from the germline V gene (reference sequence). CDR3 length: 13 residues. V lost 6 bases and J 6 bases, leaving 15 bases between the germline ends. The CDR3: CSAKPPGTQPQHF. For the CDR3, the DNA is TGCAGTGCCAAACCCCCAGGGACTCAGCCCCAGCATTTT.

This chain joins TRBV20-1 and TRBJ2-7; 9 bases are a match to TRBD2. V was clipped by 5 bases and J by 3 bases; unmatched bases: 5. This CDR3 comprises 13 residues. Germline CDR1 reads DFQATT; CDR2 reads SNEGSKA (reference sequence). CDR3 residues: CSALTSGGYEQYF. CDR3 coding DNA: TGCAGTGCTTTGACTAGCGGAGGCTACGAGCAGTACTTC.

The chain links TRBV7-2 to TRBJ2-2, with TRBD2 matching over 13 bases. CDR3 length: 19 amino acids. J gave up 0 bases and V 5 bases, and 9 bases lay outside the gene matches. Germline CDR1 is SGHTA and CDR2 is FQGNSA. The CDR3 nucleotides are TGTGCCAGCAGCCGATTCGGGACTAGCGGGATTGCGAACACCGGGGAGCTGTTTTTT. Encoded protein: CASSRFGTSGIANTGELFF.

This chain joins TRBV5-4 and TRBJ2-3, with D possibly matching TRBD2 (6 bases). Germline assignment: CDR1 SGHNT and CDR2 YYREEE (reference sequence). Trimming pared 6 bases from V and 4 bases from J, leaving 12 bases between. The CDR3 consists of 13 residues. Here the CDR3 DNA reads TGTGCCAGCACCGGTTGGGGGGCAGATACGCAGTATTTT. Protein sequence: CASTGWGADTQYF.

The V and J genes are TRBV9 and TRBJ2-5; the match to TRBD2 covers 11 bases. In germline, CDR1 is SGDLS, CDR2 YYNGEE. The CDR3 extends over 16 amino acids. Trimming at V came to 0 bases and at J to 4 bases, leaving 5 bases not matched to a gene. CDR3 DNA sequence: TGTGCCAGCAGCGTAGAAGGGCTAGCGGGAGGAGAGACCCAGTACTTC. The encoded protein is CASSVEGLAGGETQYF. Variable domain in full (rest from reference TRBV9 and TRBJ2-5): DSGVTQTPKHLITATGQRVTLRCSPRSGDLSVYWYQQSLDQGLQFLIQYYNGEERAKGNILERFSAQQFPDLHSELNLSSLELGDSALYFCASSVEGLAGGETQYFGPGTRLLVL.

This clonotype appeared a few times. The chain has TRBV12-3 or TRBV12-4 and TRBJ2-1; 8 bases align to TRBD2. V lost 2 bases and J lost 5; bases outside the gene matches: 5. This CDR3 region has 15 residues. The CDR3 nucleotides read TGTGCCAGCAGTTTACGTAGCGGGAAGAACAATGAGCAGTTCTTC. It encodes CASSLRSGKNNEQFF.

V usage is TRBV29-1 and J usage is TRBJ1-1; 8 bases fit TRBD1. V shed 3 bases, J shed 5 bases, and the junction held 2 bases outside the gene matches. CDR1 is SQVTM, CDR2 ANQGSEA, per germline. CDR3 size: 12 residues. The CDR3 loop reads CSVDQGATEAFF. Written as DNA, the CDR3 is TGCAGCGTTGACCAGGGGGCAACTGAAGCTTTCTTT.

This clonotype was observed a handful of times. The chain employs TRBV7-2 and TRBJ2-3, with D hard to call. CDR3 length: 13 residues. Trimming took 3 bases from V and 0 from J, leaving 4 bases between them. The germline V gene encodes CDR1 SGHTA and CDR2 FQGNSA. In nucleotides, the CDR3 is TGTGCCAGCAGCTTCGAGAGCACAGATACGCAGTATTTT. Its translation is CASSFESTDTQYF.

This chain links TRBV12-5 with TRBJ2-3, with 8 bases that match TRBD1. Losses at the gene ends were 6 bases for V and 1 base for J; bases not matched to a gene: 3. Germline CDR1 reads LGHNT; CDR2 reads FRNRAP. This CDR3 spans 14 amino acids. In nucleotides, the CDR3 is TGTGCTAGTGGGCCGGGACAGGGCACAGATACGCAGTATTTT. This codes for CASGPGQGTDTQYF.

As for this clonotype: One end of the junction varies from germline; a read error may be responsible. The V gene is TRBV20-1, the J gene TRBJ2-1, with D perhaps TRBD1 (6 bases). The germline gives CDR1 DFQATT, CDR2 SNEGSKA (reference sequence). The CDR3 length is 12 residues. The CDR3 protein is CSAGDIRNEQFF. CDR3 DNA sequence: TGCAGTGCTGGGGACATTCGGAATGAACAGTTCTTC.

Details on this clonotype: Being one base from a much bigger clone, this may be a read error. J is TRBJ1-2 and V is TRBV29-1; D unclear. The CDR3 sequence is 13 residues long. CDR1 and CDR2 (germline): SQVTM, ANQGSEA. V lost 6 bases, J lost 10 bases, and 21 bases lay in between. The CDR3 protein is CSVETLGGNDYTF. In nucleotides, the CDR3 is TGCAGCGTCGAGACCCTAGGAGGCAATGACTACACCTTC.

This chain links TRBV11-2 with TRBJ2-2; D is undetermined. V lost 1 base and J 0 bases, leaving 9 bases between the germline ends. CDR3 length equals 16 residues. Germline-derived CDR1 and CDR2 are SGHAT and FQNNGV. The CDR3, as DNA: TGTGCCAGCAGCTTAGGAGAGCTAGCGAACACCGGGGAGCTGTTTTTT. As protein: CASSLGELANTGELFF. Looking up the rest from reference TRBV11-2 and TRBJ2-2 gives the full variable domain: EAGVAQSPRYKIIEKRQSVAFWCNPISGHATLYWYQQILGQGPKLLIQFQNNGVVDDSQLPKDRFSAERLKGVDSTLKIQPAKLEDSAVYLCASSLGELANTGELFFGEGSRLTVL.

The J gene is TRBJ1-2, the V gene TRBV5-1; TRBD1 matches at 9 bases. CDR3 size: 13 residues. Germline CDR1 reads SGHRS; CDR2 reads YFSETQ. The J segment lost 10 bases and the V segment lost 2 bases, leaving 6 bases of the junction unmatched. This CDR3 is CASSLGDRGYYTF. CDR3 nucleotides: TGCGCCAGCAGCTTAGGCGACAGGGGGTACTACACCTTC.

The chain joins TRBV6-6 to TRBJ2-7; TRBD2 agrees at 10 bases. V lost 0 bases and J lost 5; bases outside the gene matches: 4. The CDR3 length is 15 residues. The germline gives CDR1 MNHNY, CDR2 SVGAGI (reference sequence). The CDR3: CASSYSLAGVNEQYF. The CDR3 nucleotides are TGTGCCAGCAGTTACTCCCTAGCGGGAGTCAACGAGCAGTACTTC.

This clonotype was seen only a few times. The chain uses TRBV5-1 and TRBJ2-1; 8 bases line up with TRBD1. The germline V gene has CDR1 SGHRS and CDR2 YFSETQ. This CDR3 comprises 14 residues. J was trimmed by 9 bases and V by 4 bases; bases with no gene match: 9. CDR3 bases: TGCGCCAGCAGCCTCGGACAGGGCGGGACTGAGCAGTTCTTC. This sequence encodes CASSLGQGGTEQFF.

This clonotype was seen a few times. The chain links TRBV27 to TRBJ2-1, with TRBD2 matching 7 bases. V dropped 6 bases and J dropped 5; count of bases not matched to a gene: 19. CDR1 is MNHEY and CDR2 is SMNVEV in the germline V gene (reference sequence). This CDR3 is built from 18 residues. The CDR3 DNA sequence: TGTGCCAGCAGCCCTTGGGGTAGCGGGTGGTTTGTCCACAATGAGCAGTTCTTC. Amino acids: CASSPWGSGWFVHNEQFF.

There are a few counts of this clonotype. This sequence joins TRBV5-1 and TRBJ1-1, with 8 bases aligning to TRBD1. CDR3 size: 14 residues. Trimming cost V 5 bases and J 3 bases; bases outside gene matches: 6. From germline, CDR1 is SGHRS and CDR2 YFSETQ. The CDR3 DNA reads TGCGCCAGCAGTCGTACAGGGGGAGACACTGAAGCTTTCTTT. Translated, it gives CASSRTGGDTEAFF.

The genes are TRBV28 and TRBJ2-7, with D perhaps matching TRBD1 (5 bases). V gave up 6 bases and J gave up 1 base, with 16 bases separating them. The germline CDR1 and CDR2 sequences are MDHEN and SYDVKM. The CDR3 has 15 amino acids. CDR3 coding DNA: TGTGCCAGCAGCCCCCCGGGCAGGGCATCCTACGAGCAGTACTTC. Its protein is CASSPPGRASYEQYF.